A selection of T cell receptor beta chains follows, all from one sample in a study of tumor-infiltrating lymphocytes in primary liver carcinoma. MiXCR, applied by TCRdb to the multiplex PCR reads, yields one record per CDR3 protein. The sample consists of 40,000 to 55,000 distinct CDR3 sequences, around 64% of them appearing once. The specimen was liver tumor tissue from sampling region 5. Receptors were obtained from a middle-aged man with primary liver carcinoma and hepatitis B virus infection. Each CDR3 is given without its conserved first and last residue. Fields, in order: J gene, V gene, CDR3 protein.

J gene: TRBJ1-1; V gene: TRBV6-6; CDR3 protein: ASSYGDTETS
J gene: TRBJ2-3; V gene: TRBV6-5; CDR3 protein: ASSFRESSIDTQY
J gene: TRBJ2-5; V gene: TRBV6-5; CDR3 protein: ISSYRSTKETQY
J gene: TRBJ2-1; V gene: TRBV6-6; CDR3 protein: ASSYMVSINSEQS
J gene: TRBJ1-1; V gene: TRBV6-1; CDR3 protein: ASSAVNTEAF
J gene: TRBJ2-1; V gene: TRBV12-3/TRBV12-4; CDR3 protein: ASITYQRGNEQF
J gene: TRBJ2-1; V gene: TRBV11-2; CDR3 protein: ASGSNDAYEQF
J gene: TRBJ2-5; V gene: TRBV4-1; CDR3 protein: VSSQGQGEETQY
J gene: TRBJ2-7; V gene: TRBV4-2; CDR3 protein: ATTGQAGVHKSYEQY
J gene: TRBJ2-7; V gene: TRBV10-3; CDR3 protein: AISAGTGTYEQY
J gene: TRBJ1-1; V gene: TRBV4-1; CDR3 protein: ARSPKGTGVPEAF
J gene: TRBJ2-1; V gene: TRBV25-1; CDR3 protein: ASSEWCGGYNEQF
J gene: TRBJ2-2; V gene: TRBV2; CDR3 protein: ASSDGLDGELF
J gene: TRBJ2-7; V gene: TRBV6-6; CDR3 protein: ASSYQNGAPSYEQY
J gene: TRBJ1-1; V gene: TRBV11-2; CDR3 protein: VSSPFPGIMNTEAF
J gene: TRBJ2-6; V gene: TRBV28; CDR3 protein: ASNRGSGANVLT
J gene: TRBJ2-5; V gene: TRBV12-3/TRBV12-4; CDR3 protein: VSSSGLAEGETQY
J gene: TRBJ2-7; V gene: TRBV6-5; CDR3 protein: ASSYTSDGTGEQY
J gene: TRBJ2-3; V gene: TRBV12-3/TRBV12-4; CDR3 protein: DSSSPEGQGRSDMQY
J gene: TRBJ2-3; V gene: TRBV11-2; CDR3 protein: SGGAREPADAQY
J gene: TRBJ2-5; V gene: TRBV11-1; CDR3 protein: ASGNTRGKTQY
J gene: TRBJ2-3; V gene: TRBV11-2; CDR3 protein: ASSFRDSADMQY
J gene: TRBJ2-2; V gene: TRBV15; CDR3 protein: ATSSRPGLAGPGELF
J gene: TRBJ2-5; V gene: TRBV4-1; CDR3 protein: ASSQDPSVGAQY
J gene: TRBJ2-1; V gene: TRBV10-1; CDR3 protein: ASSESIHPLNEQF
J gene: TRBJ2-3; V gene: TRBV7-9; CDR3 protein: ASSISREEDTQY
J gene: TRBJ1-2; V gene: TRBV4-1; CDR3 protein: ASSEIVNYGYT
J gene: TRBJ2-6; V gene: TRBV2; CDR3 protein: ASTGSYSGANVLT
J gene: TRBJ2-2; V gene: TRBV6-5; CDR3 protein: ASRANEGRGGLF
J gene: TRBJ2-1; V gene: TRBV7-9; CDR3 protein: ASSLALGGNSYNEQF
J gene: TRBJ2-1; V gene: TRBV5-6; CDR3 protein: ASSLGAGRGYNEQF
J gene: TRBJ2-1; V gene: TRBV29-1; CDR3 protein: NGLPGHGVDEQF
J gene: TRBJ2-5; V gene: TRBV12-3/TRBV12-4; CDR3 protein: ASSFSGREETQY
J gene: TRBJ1-1; V gene: TRBV4-1; CDR3 protein: ASSQVTGGTEAF
J gene: TRBJ2-5; V gene: TRBV10-2; CDR3 protein: ASSKTRRGTQY
J gene: TRBJ2-3; V gene: TRBV29-1; CDR3 protein: SVKTGGTDTQY
J gene: TRBJ2-3; V gene: TRBV7-9; CDR3 protein: TSTNLDRDGTDTQY
J gene: TRBJ2-7; V gene: TRBV7-8; CDR3 protein: ASSLALFYEQY
J gene: TRBJ2-7; V gene: TRBV11-2; CDR3 protein: ASSSSVGLAGGGYEWY
J gene: TRBJ2-3; V gene: TRBV11-1; CDR3 protein: ASSKGPTVNTDTQY
J gene: TRBJ2-7; V gene: TRBV7-9; CDR3 protein: ASSLGFVPGPPRAEQY
J gene: TRBJ1-4; V gene: TRBV28; CDR3 protein: AGRLQGKNEKLF